The 22 T cell receptor beta chains in this list originate from one sample, sequenced in a study of blood T cell repertoires in COVID-19. The assay was immunoSEQ multiplex PCR, and TCRdb's table has in-frame clones only and misses some. The table has more than 55,000 clones, roughly 80% seen once; the top ten hold 9% to 10%. Sequencing input: peripheral blood. The receptors originated from a woman older than 75 with acute or convalescent COVID-19.

The chain employs TRBV20-1 and TRBJ1-2; 9 bases map to TRBD1. The V gene end was trimmed by 3 bases and the J gene end by 2 bases; junction bases not matched to a gene: 7. This CDR3 region has 15 residues. Looked up from germline, CDR1 is DFQATT and CDR2 is SNEGSKA (reference sequence). CDR3 protein: CSASHRGQWNYGYTF. CDR3 coding DNA: TGCAGTGCTAGTCACAGGGGGCAGTGGAACTATGGCTACACCTTC.

This clone has only a few counts. CDR3 sequence reads: CASSRDRGYGYTF. The DNA for the CDR3 is TGTGCCAGCAGCAGAGACAGGGGCTATGGCTACACCTTC. The chain carries TRBV12-3 or TRBV12-4 and TRBJ1-2; 8 bases line up with TRBD1. The CDR3 is 13 amino acids. Unmatched junction bases numbered 4, after V lost 6 bases and J lost 4 bases.

The chain couples TRBV7-9 to TRBJ2-5; 10 bases fit TRBD2. Germline V gene lookup returns CDR1 SEHNR and CDR2 FQNEAQ (reference sequence). The CDR3 runs 15 residues. Losses at the gene ends were 7 bases for V and 2 bases for J; bases not matched to a gene: 7. The CDR3 here is CASNNLAGGQETQYF. CDR3 bases: TGTGCCAGCAACAATTTAGCGGGGGGTCAAGAGACCCAGTACTTC. Looking up the rest from reference TRBV7-9 and TRBJ2-5 gives the full variable domain: DTGVSQNPRHKITKRGQNVTFRCDPISEHNRLYWYRQTLGQGPEFLTYFQNEAQLEKSRLLSDRFSAERPKGSFSTLEIQRTEQGDSAMYLCASNNLAGGQETQYFGPGTRLLVL.

The V gene is TRBV12-5, the J gene TRBJ2-2; the match to TRBD1 covers 7 bases. Germline V gene sequence: CDR1 LGHNT, CDR2 FRNRAP. The V and J ends lost 6 bases and 2 bases, in that order; junction bases with no gene match: 6. The CDR3 contains 15 residues. The CDR3 DNA is TGTGCTAGTGGGGGCGGACAGGATAACACCGGGGAGCTGTTTTTT. Protein product: CASGGGQDNTGELFF.

The chain has TRBV19 and TRBJ1-5; 7 positions match TRBD1. J gave up 0 bases and V 4 bases, and 6 bases lay outside the gene matches. The CDR3 covers 16 residues. CDR1 LNHDA and CDR2 SQIVND come from the germline V gene (reference sequence). The CDR3 nucleotides are TGTGCCAGTAGTAGGGACAGCCAGTATAGCAATCAGCCCCAGCATTTT. Encoded protein: CASSRDSQYSNQPQHF.

The rearrangement joins TRBV5-1 to TRBJ2-1; 7 nucleotides line up with TRBD1. The CDR3 consists of 17 residues. The germline CDR1 and CDR2 sequences are SGHRS and YFSETQ. Losses at the gene ends were 5 bases for V and 3 bases for J; bases not matched to a gene: 14. CDR3 in amino acids: CASRFAVVRGLYNEQFF. DNA of the CDR3: TGCGCCAGCAGATTTGCCGTGGTAAGGGGGCTCTACAATGAGCAGTTCTTC.

This chain uses TRBV5-1 with TRBJ1-1; TRBD1 might be the D (5 bases). Germline V gene sequence: CDR1 SGHRS, CDR2 YFSETQ. The CDR3 is made up of 17 amino acids. Trimming cost V 5 bases and J 1 base, with 21 bases left between them. CDR3 bases: TGCGCCAGCAGACCGGTGGGGCACGGGGGATGGAACACTGAAGCTTTCTTT. Protein: CASRPVGHGGWNTEAFF.

This clone was seen a few times. This rearrangement joins TRBV2 to TRBJ2-2, with TRBD1 matching 8 bases. Trimming at V came to 6 bases and at J to 2 bases, leaving 8 bases not matched to a gene. Per germline, CDR1 SNHLY and CDR2 FYNNEI. This CDR3 contains 16 residues. The CDR3 spells CASRRQGTANTGELFF. DNA for the CDR3: TGTGCCAGCAGACGACAGGGGACTGCTAACACCGGGGAGCTGTTTTTT.

This chain uses TRBV4-2 with TRBJ1-6; TRBD1 matches at 8 bases. The V segment lost 7 bases and the J segment 11 bases; nucleotides outside the gene matches: 13. CDR3 length: 15 residues. Germline V gives CDR1 LGHNA, CDR2 YNFKEQ. The CDR3 sequence is CASTENGQGTTPLHF. As DNA, the CDR3 is TGTGCCAGCACCGAGAATGGACAGGGAACGACACCCCTCCACTTT.

This chain connects TRBV5-6 to TRBJ2-1, with D possibly matching TRBD2 (5 bases). The ends were cut back, 4 bases at V and 4 bases at J, with 12 bases in the middle. Germline assignment: CDR1 SGHDT and CDR2 YYEEEE. The CDR3 covers 14 residues. CDR3 region: CASSAEGSYNEQFF. The CDR3 nucleotides read TGTGCCAGCAGCGCAGAGGGAAGTTACAATGAGCAGTTCTTC.

This sequence joins TRBV6-4 and TRBJ1-2, with 8 bases that match TRBD1. The germline CDR1 and CDR2 sequences are MRHNA and SNTAGT. This CDR3 has 13 residues. J lost 4 bases, V lost 10 bases, and 8 bases had no gene match. CDR3 protein: CAMTGEGPYGYTF. The CDR3 DNA reads as TGTGCCATGACAGGGGAAGGGCCCTATGGCTACACCTTC.

The chain joins TRBV27 to TRBJ1-1; perhaps TRBD1 as D (5 bases). CDR3 length: 13 amino acids. V lost 5 bases and J lost 5, with 12 bases in between. The germline gives CDR1 MNHEY, CDR2 SMNVEV (reference sequence). CDR3 coding DNA: TGTGCCAGCAGTCCCCCCGGGGGGACTGAAGCTTTCTTT. Protein sequence: CASSPPGGTEAFF.

The chain uses TRBV6-5 and TRBJ1-2; a weak D match, TRBD1 (6 bases). Trimming took 6 bases from V and 6 from J, leaving 20 bases between them. The germline gives CDR1 MNHEY, CDR2 SVGAGI. This CDR3 comprises 15 residues. DNA for the CDR3: TGTGCCAGCAGAAGATTATACAGGGAGAACGATGGCTACACCTTC. Its protein product is CASRRLYRENDGYTF.

The chain employs TRBV19 and TRBJ1-1, with TRBD1 matching over 9 bases. Trimming removed 10 bases from V and 0 bases from J; junction bases left unmatched: 6. The CDR3 has 14 residues. The germline V gene has CDR1 LNHDA and CDR2 SQIVND (reference sequence). In nucleotides, the CDR3 is TGTGCCACAGGACAGGGGTTCTTGAACACTGAAGCTTTCTTT. Translation: CATGQGFLNTEAFF. Variable domain in full (rest from reference TRBV19 and TRBJ1-1): DGGITQSPKYLFRKEGQNVTLSCEQNLNHDAMYWYRQDPGQGLRLIYYSQIVNDFQKGDIAEGYSVSREKKESFPLTVTSAQKNPTAFYLCATGQGFLNTEAFFGQGTRLTVV.

The gene calls are TRBV19 and TRBJ2-5; 8 nucleotides line up with TRBD2. The V segment lost 1 base and the J segment 5 bases; nucleotides outside the gene matches: 6. CDR3 size: 15 residues. In germline, CDR1 is LNHDA, CDR2 SQIVND (reference sequence). The CDR3, as DNA: TGTGCCAGTAGTATAGCGGGGGGGCCTGGGGAGACCCAGTACTTC. It is translated as CASSIAGGPGETQYF.

The chain is built from TRBV5-4 and TRBJ1-2, with 7 bases identical to TRBD1. The length of the CDR3 is 18 residues. V lost 6 bases and J lost 4; bases outside the gene matches: 21. Germline CDR1 is SGHNT and CDR2 is YYREEE (reference sequence). The CDR3 spells CASNRGGDSGLTSYGYTF. CDR3 DNA: TGTGCCAGCAACCGGGGGGGGGACAGTGGTCTCACTAGCTATGGCTACACCTTC.

The gene calls are TRBV5-1 and TRBJ1-6; 8 positions match TRBD1. Germline trimming cut 6 bases from V and 10 bases from J; bases unmatched to any gene: 9. CDR3 size: 14 residues. Looked up from germline, CDR1 is SGHRS and CDR2 is YFSETQ. The CDR3 bases are TGCGCCAGCACCCCTGGACAGGGTGTGTCACCCCTCCACTTT. Its protein is CASTPGQGVSPLHF.

This clone was picked up one time. The rearrangement joins TRBV14 to TRBJ1-5; D ambiguous. V lost 4 bases to trimming and J lost 4 bases, with 8 bases between them. Germline-derived CDR1 and CDR2 are SGHDN and FVKESK. The CDR3 has 13 amino acids. The CDR3 loop is CASSLSTNQPQHF. The CDR3 nucleotides read TGTGCCAGCAGCCTCTCGACAAATCAGCCCCAGCATTTT.

This rearrangement joins TRBV18 to TRBJ2-7, with D possibly being TRBD2 (7 bases). The germline gives CDR1 KGHSH, CDR2 LQKENI. V was shortened by 5 bases and J by 2 bases, with 16 bases between the two germline ends. The length of the CDR3 is 15 residues. CDR3 residues: CASSSGVGGPYEQYF. The CDR3 DNA reads TGTGCCAGCTCATCGGGTGTCGGGGGGCCCTACGAGCAGTACTTC.

The rearrangement links TRBV5-1 to TRBJ2-2; tentative D call: TRBD2 (5 bases). CDR1 SGHRS and CDR2 YFSETQ come from the germline V gene. This CDR3 comprises 14 residues. The V gene lost 6 bases and the J gene lost 1 base, with 10 bases spanning the gap. The CDR3 loop is CASTRDRNTGELFF. CDR3 bases: TGCGCCAGCACCCGGGATCGGAACACCGGGGAGCTGTTTTTT.

The chain is built from TRBV27 and TRBJ2-7; 7 bases fit TRBD1. From germline, CDR1 is MNHEY and CDR2 SMNVEV (reference sequence). The CDR3 is 13 amino acids. V was clipped by 5 bases and J by 4 bases; unmatched bases: 5. DNA of the CDR3: TGTGCCAGCAGTGGGACAGCTGAATACGAGCAGTACTTC. Protein: CASSGTAEYEQYF.

This rearrangement joins TRBV5-1 to TRBJ1-2; 8 bases map to TRBD1. This CDR3 contains 15 residues. The V and J ends lost 5 bases and 0 bases, in that order; junction bases with no gene match: 6. Germline lookup yields CDR1 SGHRS and CDR2 YFSETQ. CDR3 bases: TGCGCCAGCAGGATGGGACAGGAAACTAACTATGGCTACACCTTC. Translation gives CASRMGQETNYGYTF.